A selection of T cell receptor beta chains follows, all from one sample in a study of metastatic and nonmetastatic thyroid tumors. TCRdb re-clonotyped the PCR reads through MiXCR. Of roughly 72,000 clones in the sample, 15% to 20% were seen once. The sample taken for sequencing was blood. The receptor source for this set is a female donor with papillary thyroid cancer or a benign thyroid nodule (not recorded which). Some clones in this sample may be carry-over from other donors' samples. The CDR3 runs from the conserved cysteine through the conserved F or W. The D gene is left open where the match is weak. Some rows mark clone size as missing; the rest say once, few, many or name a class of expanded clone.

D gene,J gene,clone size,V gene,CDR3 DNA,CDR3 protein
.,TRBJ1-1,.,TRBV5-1,TGCGCCAGCAGCTTAGGAAAGTGGTCCACTGAAGCTTTCTTT,CASSLGKWSTEAFF
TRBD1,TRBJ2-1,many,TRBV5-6,TGTGCCAGCAGCTCGGGACAGGGGTGGGATGAGCAGTTCTTC,CASSSGQGWDEQFF
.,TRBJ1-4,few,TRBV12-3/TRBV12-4,TGTGCCAGCAGCCCCGTGGCAGGTCGTAATGAAAAACTGTTTTTT,CASSPVAGRNEKLFF
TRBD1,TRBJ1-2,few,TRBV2,TGTGCCAGGAGAGCTAGGGGACAGGGTTATGGCTACACCTTC,CARRARGQGYGYTF
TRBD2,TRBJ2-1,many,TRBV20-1,TGCAGTGCTCGGGGACTAGCGCTGTACAATGAGCAGTTCTTC,CSARGLALYNEQFF
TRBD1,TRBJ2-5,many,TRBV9,TGTGCCAGCAGCGGGACAGGGCAAGAGACCCAGTACTTC,CASSGTGQETQYF
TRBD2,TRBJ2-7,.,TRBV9,TGTGCCAGCATCCCCTGGACTAGCGTGCCCCTGAGCTCCTACGAGCAGTACTTC,CASIPWTSVPLSSYEQYF
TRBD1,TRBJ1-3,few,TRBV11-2,TGTGCCAGCAGCCCACGGCCCAGGGGGGGGCTCTCTGGAAACACCATATATTTT,CASSPRPRGGLSGNTIYF
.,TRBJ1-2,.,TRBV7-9,TGTGCCAGCAGCGGAGGGAGAGGTTATGGCTACACCTTC,CASSGGRGYGYTF
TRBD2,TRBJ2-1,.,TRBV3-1,TGTGCCAGCAGCCCCCTGGATAGCGGGAATGGGAGGGAGCAGTTCTTC,CASSPLDSGNGREQFF
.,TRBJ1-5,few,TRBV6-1,TGTGCCAGCAGCCGAAACAGGGTGCAAATGAAGAGTCAGCCCCAGCATTTT,CASSRNRVQMKSQPQHF